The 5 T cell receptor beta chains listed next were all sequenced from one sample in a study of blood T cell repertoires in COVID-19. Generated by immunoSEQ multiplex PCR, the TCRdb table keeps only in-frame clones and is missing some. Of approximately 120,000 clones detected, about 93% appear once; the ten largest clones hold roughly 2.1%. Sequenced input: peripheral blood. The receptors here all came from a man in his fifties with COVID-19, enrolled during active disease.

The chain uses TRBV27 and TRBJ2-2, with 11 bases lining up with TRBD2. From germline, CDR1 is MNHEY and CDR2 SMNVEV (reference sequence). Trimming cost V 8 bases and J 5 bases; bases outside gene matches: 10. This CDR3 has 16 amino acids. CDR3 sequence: CASLPLAGVGTGELFF. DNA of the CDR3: TGTGCCAGCCTACCACTAGCGGGAGTGGGTACCGGGGAGCTGTTTTTT.

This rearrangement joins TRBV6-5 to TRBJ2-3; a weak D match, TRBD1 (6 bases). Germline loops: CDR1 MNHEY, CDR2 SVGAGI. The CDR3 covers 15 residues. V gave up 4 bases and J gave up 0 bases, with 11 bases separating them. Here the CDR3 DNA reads TGTGCCAGCAGTTCAGGGGATTCTAGCACAGATACGCAGTATTTT. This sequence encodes CASSSGDSSTDTQYF.

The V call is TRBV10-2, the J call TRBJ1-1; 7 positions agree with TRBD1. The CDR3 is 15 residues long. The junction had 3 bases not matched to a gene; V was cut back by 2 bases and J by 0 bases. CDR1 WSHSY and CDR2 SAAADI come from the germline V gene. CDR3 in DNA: TGCGCCAGCAGTGAGGACAGGGCGTTGAACACTGAAGCTTTCTTT. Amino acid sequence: CASSEDRALNTEAFF.

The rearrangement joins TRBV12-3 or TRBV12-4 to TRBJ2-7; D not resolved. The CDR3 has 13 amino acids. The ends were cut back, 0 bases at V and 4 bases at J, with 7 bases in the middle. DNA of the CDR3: TGTGCCAGCAGTTTAGCCGAGGCTTACGAGCAGTACTTC. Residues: CASSLAEAYEQYF.

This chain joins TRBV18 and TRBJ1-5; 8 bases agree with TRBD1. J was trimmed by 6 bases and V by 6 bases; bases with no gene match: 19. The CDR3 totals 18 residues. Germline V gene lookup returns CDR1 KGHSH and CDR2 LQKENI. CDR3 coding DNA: TGTGCCAGCTCCCCAGGGGGCATAAAAGGGGCGGATGGTCAGCCCCAGCATTTT. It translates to CASSPGGIKGADGQPQHF.